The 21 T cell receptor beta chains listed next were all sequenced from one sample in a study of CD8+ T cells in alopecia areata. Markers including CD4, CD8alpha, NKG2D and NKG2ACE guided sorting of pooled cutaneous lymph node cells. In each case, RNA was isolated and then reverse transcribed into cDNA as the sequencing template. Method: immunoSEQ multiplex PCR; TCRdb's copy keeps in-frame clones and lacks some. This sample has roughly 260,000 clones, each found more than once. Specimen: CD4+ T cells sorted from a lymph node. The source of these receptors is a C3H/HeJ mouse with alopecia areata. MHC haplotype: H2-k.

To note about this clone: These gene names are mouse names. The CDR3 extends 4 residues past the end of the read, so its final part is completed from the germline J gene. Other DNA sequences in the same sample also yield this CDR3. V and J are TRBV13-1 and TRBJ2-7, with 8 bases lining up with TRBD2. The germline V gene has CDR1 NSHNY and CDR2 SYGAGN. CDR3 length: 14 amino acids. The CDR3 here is CASSDVGGGYEQYF. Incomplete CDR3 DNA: TGTGCCAGCAGTGATGTTGGGGGGGGGTAT.

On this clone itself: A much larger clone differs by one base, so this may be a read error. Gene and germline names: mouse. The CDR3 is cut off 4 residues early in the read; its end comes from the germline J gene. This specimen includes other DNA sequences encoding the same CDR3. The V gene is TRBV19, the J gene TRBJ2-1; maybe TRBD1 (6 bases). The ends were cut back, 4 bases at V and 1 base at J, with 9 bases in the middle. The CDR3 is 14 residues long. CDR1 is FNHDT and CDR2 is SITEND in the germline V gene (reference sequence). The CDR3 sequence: CASSLGQNYAEQFF. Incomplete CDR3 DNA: TGTGCCAGCAGTCTGGGACAAAACTATGCT.

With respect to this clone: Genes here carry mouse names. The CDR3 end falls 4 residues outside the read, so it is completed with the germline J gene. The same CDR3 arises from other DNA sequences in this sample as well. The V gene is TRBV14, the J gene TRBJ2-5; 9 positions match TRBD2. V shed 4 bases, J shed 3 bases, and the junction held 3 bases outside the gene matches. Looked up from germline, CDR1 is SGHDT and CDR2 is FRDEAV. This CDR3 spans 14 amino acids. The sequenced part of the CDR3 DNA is TGTGCCAGCAGTCCCGGGACTGGGCAAGAC. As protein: CASSPGTGQD. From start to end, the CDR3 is CASSPGTGQDTQYF. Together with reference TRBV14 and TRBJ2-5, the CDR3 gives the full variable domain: EAGVTQSPRYAVLQEGQAVSFWCDPISGHDTLYWYQQPRDQGPQLLVYFRDEAVIDNSQLPSDRFSAVRPKGTNSTLKIQSAKQGDTATYLCASSPGTGQDTQYFGPGTRLLVL.

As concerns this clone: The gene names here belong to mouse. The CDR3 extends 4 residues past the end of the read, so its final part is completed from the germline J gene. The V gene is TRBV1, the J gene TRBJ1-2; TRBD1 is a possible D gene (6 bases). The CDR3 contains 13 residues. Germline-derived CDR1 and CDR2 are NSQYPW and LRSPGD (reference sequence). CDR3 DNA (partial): TGCACCTGCAGTGCTGGGGGGGCGCGC. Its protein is CTCSAGGAR. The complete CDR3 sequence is CTCSAGGARDYTF.

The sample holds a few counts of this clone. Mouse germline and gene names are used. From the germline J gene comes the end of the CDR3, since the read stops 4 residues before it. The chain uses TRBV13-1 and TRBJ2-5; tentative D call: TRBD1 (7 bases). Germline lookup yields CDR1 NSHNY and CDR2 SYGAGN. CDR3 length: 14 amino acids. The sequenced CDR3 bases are TGTGCCAGCAGTGAGAGAGGGGGCAGGGAC. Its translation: CASSERGGRD. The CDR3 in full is CASSERGGRDTQYF.

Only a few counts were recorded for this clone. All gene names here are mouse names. CDR3 DNA, as far as it was read: TGTGCCAGCAGGCACCGGGACTGGGACTATGCT. It codes for CASRHRDWDYA. The CDR3 in its entirety is CASRHRDWDYAEQFF. The V call is TRBV13-1, the J call TRBJ2-1, with 9 bases fitting TRBD2. The read halts 4 residues ahead of the CDR3 end, with the missing end drawn from the germline J gene. Unmatched junction bases numbered 5, after V lost 5 bases and J lost 2 bases. From germline, CDR1 is NSHNY and CDR2 SYGAGN. The CDR3 totals 15 residues.

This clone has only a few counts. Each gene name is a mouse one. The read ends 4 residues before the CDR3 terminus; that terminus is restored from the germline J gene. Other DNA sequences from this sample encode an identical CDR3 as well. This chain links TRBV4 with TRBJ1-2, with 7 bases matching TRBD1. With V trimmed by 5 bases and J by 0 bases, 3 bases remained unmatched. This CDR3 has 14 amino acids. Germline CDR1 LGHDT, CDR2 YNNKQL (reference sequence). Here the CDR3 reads CASSRQGANSDYTF. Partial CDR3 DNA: TGTGCCAGCAGCCGACAGGGCGCAAACTCC. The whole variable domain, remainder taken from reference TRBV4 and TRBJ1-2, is ETAVFQTPNYHVTQVGNEVSFNCKQTLGHDTMYWYKQDSKKLLKIMFSYNNKQLIVNETVPRRFSPQSSDKAHLNLRIKSVEPEDSAVYLCASSRQGANSDYTFGSGTRLLVI.

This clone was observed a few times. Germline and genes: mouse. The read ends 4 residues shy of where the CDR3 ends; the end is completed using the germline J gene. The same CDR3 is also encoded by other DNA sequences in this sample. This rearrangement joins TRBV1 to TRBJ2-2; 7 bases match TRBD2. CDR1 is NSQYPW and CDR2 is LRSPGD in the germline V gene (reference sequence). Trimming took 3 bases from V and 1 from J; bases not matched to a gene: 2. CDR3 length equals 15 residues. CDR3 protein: CTCSADWENTGQLYF. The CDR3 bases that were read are TGCACCTGCAGTGCCGACTGGGAAAACACCGGG.

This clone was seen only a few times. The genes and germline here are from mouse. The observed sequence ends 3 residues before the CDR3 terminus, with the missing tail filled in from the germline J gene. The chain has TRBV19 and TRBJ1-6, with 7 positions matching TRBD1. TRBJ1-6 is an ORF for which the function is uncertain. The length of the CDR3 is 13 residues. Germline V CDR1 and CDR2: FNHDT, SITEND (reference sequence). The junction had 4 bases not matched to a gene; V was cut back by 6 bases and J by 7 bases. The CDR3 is CASTRDRNSPLYF. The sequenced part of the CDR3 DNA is TGTGCCAGCACCAGGGACAGAAATTCGCCC.

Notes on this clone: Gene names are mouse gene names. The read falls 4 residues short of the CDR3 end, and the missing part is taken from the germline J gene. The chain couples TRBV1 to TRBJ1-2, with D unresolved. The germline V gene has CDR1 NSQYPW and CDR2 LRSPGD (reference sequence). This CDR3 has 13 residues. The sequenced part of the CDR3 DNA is TGCACCTGCAGTGCAGGGTTCCGGTCC. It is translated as CTCSAGFRS. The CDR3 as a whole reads CTCSAGFRSDYTF.

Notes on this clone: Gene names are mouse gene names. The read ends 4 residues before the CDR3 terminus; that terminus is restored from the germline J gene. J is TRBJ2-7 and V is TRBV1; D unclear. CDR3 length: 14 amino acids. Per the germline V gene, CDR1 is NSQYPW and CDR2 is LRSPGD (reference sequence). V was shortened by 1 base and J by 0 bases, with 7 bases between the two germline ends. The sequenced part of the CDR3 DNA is TGCACCTGCAGTGCAGCACAGAGCTCCTAT. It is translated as CTCSAAQSSY. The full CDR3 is CTCSAAQSSYEQYF.

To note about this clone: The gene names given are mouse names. CDR3 DNA (partial): TGTGCCAGCGGTGAGGAACTGGGGGCTAGTCAAAAC. This codes for CASGEELGASQN. The CDR3 reads in full as CASGEELGASQNTLYF. J is TRBJ2-4 and V is TRBV13-2; 8 bases map to TRBD2. The CDR3 extends 4 residues past the end of the read, so its final part is completed from the germline J gene. Germline assignment: CDR1 NNHNN and CDR2 SYGAGS (reference sequence). The CDR3 has 16 amino acids. Unmatched junction bases numbered 5, after V lost 2 bases and J lost 0 bases.

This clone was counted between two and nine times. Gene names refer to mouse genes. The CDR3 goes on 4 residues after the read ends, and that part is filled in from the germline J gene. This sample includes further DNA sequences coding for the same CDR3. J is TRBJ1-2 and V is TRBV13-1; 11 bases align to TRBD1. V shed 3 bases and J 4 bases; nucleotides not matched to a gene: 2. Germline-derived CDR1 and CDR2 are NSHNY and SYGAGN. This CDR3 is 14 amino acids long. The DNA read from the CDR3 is TGTGCCAGCAGTGGGACAGGGGGCGGCTCC. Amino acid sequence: CASSGTGGGS. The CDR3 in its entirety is CASSGTGGGSDYTF.

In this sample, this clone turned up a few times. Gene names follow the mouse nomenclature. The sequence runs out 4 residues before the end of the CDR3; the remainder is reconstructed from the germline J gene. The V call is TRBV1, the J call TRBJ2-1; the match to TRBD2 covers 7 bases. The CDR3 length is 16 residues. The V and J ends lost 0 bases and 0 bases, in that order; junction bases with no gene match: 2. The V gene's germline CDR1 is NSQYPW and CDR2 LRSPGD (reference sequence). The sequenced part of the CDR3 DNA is TGCACCTGCAGTGCAGAAGACTGGGTTAACTATGCT. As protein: CTCSAEDWVNYA. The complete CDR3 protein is CTCSAEDWVNYAEQFF.

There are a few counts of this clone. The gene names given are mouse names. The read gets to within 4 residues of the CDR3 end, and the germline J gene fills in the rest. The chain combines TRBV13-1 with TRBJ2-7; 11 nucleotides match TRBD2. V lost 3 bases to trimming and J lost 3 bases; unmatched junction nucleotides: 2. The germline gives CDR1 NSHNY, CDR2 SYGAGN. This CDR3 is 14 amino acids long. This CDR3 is CASSAGLGVYEQYF. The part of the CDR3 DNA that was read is TGTGCCAGCAGTGCGGGACTGGGGGTCTAT.

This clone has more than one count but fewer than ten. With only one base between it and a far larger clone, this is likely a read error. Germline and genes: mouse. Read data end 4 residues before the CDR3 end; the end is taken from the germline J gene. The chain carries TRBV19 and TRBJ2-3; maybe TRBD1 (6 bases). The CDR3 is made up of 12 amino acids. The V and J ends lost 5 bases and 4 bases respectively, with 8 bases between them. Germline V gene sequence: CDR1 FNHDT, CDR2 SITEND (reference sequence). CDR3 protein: CASRGTTETLYF. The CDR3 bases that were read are TGTGCCAGCAGGGGGACAACAGAA. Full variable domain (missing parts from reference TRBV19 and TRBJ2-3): GGIITQTPKFLIGQEGQKLTLKCQQNFNHDTMYWYRQDSGKGLRLIYYSITENDLQKGDLSEGYDASREKKSSFSLTVTSAQKNEMAVFLCASRGTTETLYFGSGTRLTVL.

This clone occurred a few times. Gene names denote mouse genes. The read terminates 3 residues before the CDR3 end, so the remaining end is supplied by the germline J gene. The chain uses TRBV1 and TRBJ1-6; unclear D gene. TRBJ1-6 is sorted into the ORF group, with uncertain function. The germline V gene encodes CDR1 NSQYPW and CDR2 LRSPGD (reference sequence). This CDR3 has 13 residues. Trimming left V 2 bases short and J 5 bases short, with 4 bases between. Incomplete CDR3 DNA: TGCACCTGCAGTGCAAACAATAATTCGCCC. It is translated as CTCSANNNSP. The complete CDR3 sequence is CTCSANNNSPLYF.

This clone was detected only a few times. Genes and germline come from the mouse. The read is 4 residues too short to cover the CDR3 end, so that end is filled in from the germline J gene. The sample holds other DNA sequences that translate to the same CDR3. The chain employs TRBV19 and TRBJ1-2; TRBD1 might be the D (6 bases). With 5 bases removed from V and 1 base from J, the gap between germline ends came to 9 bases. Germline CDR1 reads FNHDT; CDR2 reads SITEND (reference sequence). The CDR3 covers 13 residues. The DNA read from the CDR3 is TGTGCCAGCAGCAGGGACAAAAACTCC. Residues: CASSRDKNS. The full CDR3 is CASSRDKNSDYTF.

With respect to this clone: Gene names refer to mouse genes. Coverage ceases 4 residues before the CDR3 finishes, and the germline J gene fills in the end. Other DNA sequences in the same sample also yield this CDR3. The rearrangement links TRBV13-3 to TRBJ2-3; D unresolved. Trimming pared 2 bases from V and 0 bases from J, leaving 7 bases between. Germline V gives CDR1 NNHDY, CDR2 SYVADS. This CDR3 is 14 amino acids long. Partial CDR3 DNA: TGTGCCAGCAGTGACACAGCTAGTGCAGAA. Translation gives CASSDTASAE. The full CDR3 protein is CASSDTASAETLYF.

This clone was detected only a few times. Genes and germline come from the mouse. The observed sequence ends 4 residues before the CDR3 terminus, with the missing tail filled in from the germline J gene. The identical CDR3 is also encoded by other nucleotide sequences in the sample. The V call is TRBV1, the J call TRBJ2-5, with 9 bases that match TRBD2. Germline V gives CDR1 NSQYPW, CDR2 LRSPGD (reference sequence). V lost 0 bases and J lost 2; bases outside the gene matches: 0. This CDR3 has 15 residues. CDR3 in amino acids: CTCSADGGAQDTQYF. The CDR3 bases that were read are TGCACCTGCAGTGCAGATGGGGGGGCCCAAGAC.

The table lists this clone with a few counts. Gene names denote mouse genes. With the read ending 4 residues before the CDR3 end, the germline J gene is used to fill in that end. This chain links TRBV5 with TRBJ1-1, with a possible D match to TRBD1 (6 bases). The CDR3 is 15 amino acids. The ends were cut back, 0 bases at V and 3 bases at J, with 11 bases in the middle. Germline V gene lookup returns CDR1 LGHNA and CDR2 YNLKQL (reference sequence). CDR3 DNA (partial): TGTGCCAGCAGCCAAGAGAGGGGGAGGGACACA. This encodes CASSQERGRDT. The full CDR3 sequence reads CASSQERGRDTEVFF.